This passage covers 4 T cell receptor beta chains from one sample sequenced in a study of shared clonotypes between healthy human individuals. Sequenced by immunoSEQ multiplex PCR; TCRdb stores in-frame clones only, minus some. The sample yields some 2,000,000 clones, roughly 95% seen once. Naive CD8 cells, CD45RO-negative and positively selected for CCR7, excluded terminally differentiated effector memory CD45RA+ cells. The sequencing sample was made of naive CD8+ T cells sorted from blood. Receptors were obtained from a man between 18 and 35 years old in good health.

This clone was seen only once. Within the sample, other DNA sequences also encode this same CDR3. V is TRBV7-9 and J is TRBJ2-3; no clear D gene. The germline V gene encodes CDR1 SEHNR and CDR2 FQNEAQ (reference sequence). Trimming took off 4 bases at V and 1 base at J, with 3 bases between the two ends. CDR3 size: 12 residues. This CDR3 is CASSWGTDTQYF. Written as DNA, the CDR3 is TGTGCCAGCAGCTGGGGCACAGATACGCAGTATTTT.

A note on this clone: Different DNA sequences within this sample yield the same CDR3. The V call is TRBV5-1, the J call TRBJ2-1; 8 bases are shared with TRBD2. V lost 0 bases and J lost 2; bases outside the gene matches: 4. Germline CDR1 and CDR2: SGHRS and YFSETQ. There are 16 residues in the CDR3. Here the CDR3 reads CASSLEAGGPYNEQFF. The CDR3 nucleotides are TGCGCCAGCAGCTTGGAGGCGGGGGGTCCCTACAATGAGCAGTTCTTC.

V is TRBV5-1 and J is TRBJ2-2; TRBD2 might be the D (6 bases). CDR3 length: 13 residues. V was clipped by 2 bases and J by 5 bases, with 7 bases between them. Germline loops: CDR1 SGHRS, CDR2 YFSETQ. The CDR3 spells CASSFGGTGELFF. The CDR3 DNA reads TGCGCCAGCAGCTTTGGAGGGACCGGGGAGCTGTTTTTT.

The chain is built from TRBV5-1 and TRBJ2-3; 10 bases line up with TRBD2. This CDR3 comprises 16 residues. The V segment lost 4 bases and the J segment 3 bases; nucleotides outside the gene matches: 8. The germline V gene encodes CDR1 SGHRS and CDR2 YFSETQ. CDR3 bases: TGCGCCAGCAGCCCCTCAGCGGGAGGGCCGACAGATACGCAGTATTTT. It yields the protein CASSPSAGGPTDTQYF.